The entry below gives a single T cell receptor (beta chain) sequence along with its context. The antigen is unknown. The CDR3 totals 13 residues. V was pared by 6 bases and J by 0 bases, with 11 bases between. CDR1 is GTSNPN and CDR2 is SVGIG in the germline V gene (reference sequence). The time point here: patch test 3, about 24 weeks after DPC sensitization. This sample's treatment: therapeutic diphenylcyclopropenone sensitization with weekly scalp DPC. The starting material, unfractionated whole blood, was used for total RNA extraction. The record originates from a study of human T cells and chemical hapten exposure. Study in general: Across samples, TCR yields varied, mostly owing to small differences in pooled library volumes. Study-level results: TCRs at high frequency, those above 1 in 1000, did not change with DPC sensitization. Each of the donors had alopecia, so their immune responses may not resemble those of healthy people.

A single record per CDR3 protein comes from TCRdb applying MiXCR to the RACE reads. Seen here are roughly 97,000 distinct CDR3 sequences, 25% to 35% observed once, and the top ten hold approximately 10%. This specimen consisted of whole blood, obtained in connection with sensitization to the hapten diphenylcyclopropenone (DPC). This clonotype was obtained from a man aged 35 to 55 with alopecia areata. Some clones in this sample may be carry-over from other donors' samples. The chain couples TRBV30 to TRBJ1-1; no clear D gene. The CDR3 DNA reads TGTGCCTGTCAGGCCATGGTGAACACTGAAGCTTTCTTT. Translating it yields CACQAMVNTEAFF.